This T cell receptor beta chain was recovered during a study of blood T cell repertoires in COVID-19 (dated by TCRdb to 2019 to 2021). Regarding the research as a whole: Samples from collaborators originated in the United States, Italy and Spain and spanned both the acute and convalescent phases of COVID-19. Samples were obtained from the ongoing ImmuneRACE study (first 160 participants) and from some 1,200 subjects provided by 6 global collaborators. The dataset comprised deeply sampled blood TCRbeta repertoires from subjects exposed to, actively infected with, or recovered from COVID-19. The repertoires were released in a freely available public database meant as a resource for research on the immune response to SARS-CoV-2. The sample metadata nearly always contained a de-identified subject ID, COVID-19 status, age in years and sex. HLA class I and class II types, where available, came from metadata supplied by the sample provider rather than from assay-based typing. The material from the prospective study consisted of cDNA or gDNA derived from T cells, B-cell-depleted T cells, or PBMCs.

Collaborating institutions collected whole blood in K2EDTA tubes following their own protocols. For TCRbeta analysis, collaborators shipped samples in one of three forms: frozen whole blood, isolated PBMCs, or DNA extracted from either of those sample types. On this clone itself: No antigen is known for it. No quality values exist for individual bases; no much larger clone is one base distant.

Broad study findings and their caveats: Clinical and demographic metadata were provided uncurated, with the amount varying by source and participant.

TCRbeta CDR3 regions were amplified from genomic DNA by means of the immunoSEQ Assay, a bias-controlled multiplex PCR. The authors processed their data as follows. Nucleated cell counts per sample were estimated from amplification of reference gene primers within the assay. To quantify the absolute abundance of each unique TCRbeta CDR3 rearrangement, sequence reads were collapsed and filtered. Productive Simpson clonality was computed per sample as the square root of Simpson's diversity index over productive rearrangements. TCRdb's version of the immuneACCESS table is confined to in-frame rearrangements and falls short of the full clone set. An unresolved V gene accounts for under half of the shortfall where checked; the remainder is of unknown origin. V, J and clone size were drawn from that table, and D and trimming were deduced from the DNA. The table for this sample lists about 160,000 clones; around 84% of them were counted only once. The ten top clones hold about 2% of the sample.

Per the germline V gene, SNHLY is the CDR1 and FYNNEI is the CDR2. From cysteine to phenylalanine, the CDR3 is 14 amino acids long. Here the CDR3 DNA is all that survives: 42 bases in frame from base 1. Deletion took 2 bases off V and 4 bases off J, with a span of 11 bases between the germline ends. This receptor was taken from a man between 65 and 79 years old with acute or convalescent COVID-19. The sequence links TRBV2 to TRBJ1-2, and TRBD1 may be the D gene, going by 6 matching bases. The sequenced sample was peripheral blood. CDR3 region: CASSETTGSYGYTF. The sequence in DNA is TGTGCCAGCAGTGAAACCACAGGGTCCTATGGCTACACCTTC.